This T cell receptor (beta chain) was obtained from a study of cytomegalovirus exposure and HLA in healthy donors. This clone was picked up one time. The CDR3 covers 14 residues. Trimming removed 6 bases from V and 2 bases from J, with 14 bases in between. Germline assignment: CDR1 MDHEN and CDR2 SYDVKM. A multiplex PCR was run with 60 Vbeta primers and 13 Jbeta primers. Profiled with immunoSEQ multiplex PCR; TCRdb holds only in-frame clones, not every one. In the table there are some 240,000 clones, 78% of which are singletons. The sequencing input was PBMCs. The receptor's source is a male donor in good health and CMV-seronegative. The chain uses TRBV28 and TRBJ2-7, with D uncertain. As DNA, the CDR3 is TGTGCCAGCAGCCCCCTCACATTGACCTACGAGCAGTACTTC. Translating it yields CASSPLTLTYEQYF.